The 18 T cell receptor beta chains reported below all come from one sample, sequenced in a study of CD8 T cells in ankylosing spondylitis. From the 5' RACE reads, TCRdb called clonotypes with MiXCR, one entry per CDR3 protein. This sample has over 700,000 distinct CDR3 sequences, with roughly 19% found just once. Their target antigens are unknown. Study-wide points: A motif of 7 to 9 highly homologous TCR beta variants was seen as apparently characteristic of ankylosing spondylitis blood.

Sequenced sample: blood, either unsorted or a sorted T cell fraction (not recorded which). The receptor set was obtained from a male donor with ankylosing spondylitis.

The chain combines TRBV4-1 with TRBJ2-3; D might be TRBD1 (5 bases). The V gene's germline CDR1 is MGHRA and CDR2 YSYEKL. CDR3 length: 16 amino acids. V was cut by 0 bases and J by 2 bases, with 12 bases left in between. The CDR3 protein is CASSQEGSGPTDTQYF. The CDR3 coding sequence is TGCGCCAGCAGCCAAGAGGGGTCAGGGCCCACAGATACGCAGTATTTT.

The chain employs TRBV21-1 and TRBJ2-1; TRBD1 was called by the table and not checked on the DNA. TRBV21-1 is an annotated pseudogene. This CDR3 contains 16 residues. The CDR3 reads CATPGYRGTRGDEQFF. CDR3 nucleotides: TGTGCCACCCCCGGTTATAGGGGCACGAGAGGGGATGAGCAGTTCTTC.

This clonotype was recorded a few times. The chain links TRBV7-2 to TRBJ2-3; tentatively, D is TRBD1 or TRBD2 (5 bases each). Germline V CDR1 and CDR2: SGHTA, FQGNSA. This CDR3 spans 14 amino acids. V was cut by 7 bases and J by 0 bases, with 11 bases left in between. The CDR3 region is CASTPWDSTDTQYF. CDR3 DNA sequence: TGTGCCAGCACCCCGTGGGACAGCACAGATACGCAGTATTTT.

The chain carries TRBV18 and TRBJ2-7; D is uncertain. Trimming took 2 bases from V and 0 from J, leaving 11 bases between them. This CDR3 comprises 15 residues. Per germline, CDR1 KGHSH and CDR2 LQKENI. Here the CDR3 DNA reads TGTGCCAGCTCACCAAGGCCTCTGAGCTCCTACGAGCAGTACTTC. Translation: CASSPRPLSSYEQYF.

The chain employs TRBV6-1 and TRBJ1-4; the D is unclear. Per germline, CDR1 MNHNS and CDR2 SASEGT. V lost 5 bases and J lost 5, with 12 bases in between. The CDR3 runs 14 residues. The CDR3 nucleotides are TGTGCCAGCAGTCCACAGTACCCCAATGAAAAACTGTTTTTT. It encodes CASSPQYPNEKLFF.

V gene TRBV20-1 combines with J gene TRBJ1-2; D unclear. Germline CDR1 reads DFQATT; CDR2 reads SNEGSKA (reference sequence). The ends were cut back, 5 bases at V and 1 base at J, with 17 bases in the middle. The CDR3 length is 15 residues. The CDR3 DNA is TGCAGTGCTCTCGACCGGGAGCCCCTTAACTATGGCTACACCTTC. Translating it yields CSALDREPLNYGYTF.

The V call is TRBV28, the J call TRBJ2-3, with 16 bases identical to TRBD2. Trimming at V came to 5 bases and at J to 6 bases, leaving 5 bases not matched to a gene. This CDR3 comprises 16 residues. The germline CDR1 and CDR2 sequences are MDHEN and SYDVKM. CDR3 protein: CASSTGTSGRGDTQYF. The CDR3 bases are TGTGCCAGCAGTACCGGGACTAGCGGGAGGGGTGATACGCAGTATTTT.

The V call is TRBV28, the J call TRBJ2-1; D not certain. V lost 2 bases and J 9 bases, leaving 8 bases between the germline ends. The CDR3 extends over 12 amino acids. The germline V gene encodes CDR1 MDHEN and CDR2 SYDVKM. The CDR3 DNA reads TGTGCCAGCAGTTTAACGTTGGGTGAGCAGTTCTTC. It is translated as CASSLTLGEQFF.

This clonotype occurred a few times. The chain employs TRBV18 and TRBJ1-5, with D possibly matching TRBD1 (5 bases). The germline gives CDR1 KGHSH, CDR2 LQKENI. The CDR3 totals 16 residues. V gave up 2 bases and J gave up 2 bases, with 13 bases separating them. CDR3 nucleotides: TGTGCCAGCTCACCAGTGGGGGGGGATGGCAATCAGCCCCAGCATTTT. Encoded protein: CASSPVGGDGNQPQHF.

V and J are TRBV4-3 and TRBJ2-2; a possible D gene is TRBD2 (5 bases). Germline assignment: CDR1 LGHNA and CDR2 YSLEER. The length of the CDR3 is 15 residues. The V end lost 3 bases, the J end lost 7 bases, and 15 bases lay between the germline ends. CDR3 nucleotide sequence: TGCGCCAGCAGCCATGAACTAGTATTAGGCGGGGAGCTGTTTTTT. This translates into CASSHELVLGGELFF.

This clonotype has a count of ten or more. The chain recombines TRBV6-1 with TRBJ1-1, with 8 bases matching TRBD1. Germline loops: CDR1 MNHNS, CDR2 SASEGT. The CDR3 spans 13 residues. Trimming removed 6 bases from V and 5 bases from J; junction bases left unmatched: 5. The CDR3 sequence: CASSLGQETEAFF. DNA of the CDR3: TGTGCCAGCAGCCTGGGACAGGAGACTGAAGCTTTCTTT.

This clonotype was seen a few times. This sequence joins TRBV5-1 and TRBJ2-5; possible D gene TRBD2, 6 bases. The CDR3 runs 14 residues. V was cut by 0 bases and J by 2 bases, with 8 bases left in between. CDR1 SGHRS and CDR2 YFSETQ come from the germline V gene. The CDR3 DNA is TGCGCCAGCAGCTTGGCTCTAGCGCAAGAGACCCAGTACTTC. It translates to CASSLALAQETQYF.

This clonotype was recorded a few times. This chain connects TRBV12-3 or TRBV12-4 to TRBJ2-2, with 7 nucleotides matching TRBD2. The CDR3 has 14 residues. The V segment lost 7 bases and the J segment 8 bases; nucleotides outside the gene matches: 10. The CDR3 DNA is TGTGCCAGCAACTGGGACTACCCGGCTGGGGAGCTGTTTTTT. Translation gives CASNWDYPAGELFF.

This clonotype was recorded at least ten times. The genes are TRBV4-3 and TRBJ2-2, with 8 bases that match TRBD2. The CDR3 consists of 18 residues. Germline lookup yields CDR1 LGHNA and CDR2 YSLEER. Trimming at V came to 0 bases and at J to 3 bases, leaving 9 bases not matched to a gene. This chain's CDR3 is CASSQERSAGVDTGELFF. For the CDR3, the DNA is TGCGCCAGCAGCCAAGAACGGTCAGCGGGAGTAGACACCGGGGAGCTGTTTTTT.

The chain couples TRBV4-3 to TRBJ2-3; weak D call: TRBD2 (6 bases). V shed 6 bases and J shed 3 bases, with 10 bases lying between them. Germline V gene sequence: CDR1 LGHNA, CDR2 YSLEER. The CDR3 length is 13 residues. CDR3 nucleotide sequence: TGCGCCAGCAGGGGCGGGACGACAGATACGCAGTATTTT. It codes for CASRGGTTDTQYF.

J is TRBJ2-3 and V is TRBV11-2, with D unresolved. Trimming took off 4 bases at V and 0 bases at J, with 20 bases between the two ends. CDR3 length: 18 amino acids. Germline V gives CDR1 SGHAT, CDR2 FQNNGV. The chain's CDR3 is CASSSPRPSRASTDTQYF. For the CDR3, the DNA is TGTGCCAGCAGCTCCCCCCGGCCCTCCCGTGCTAGCACAGATACGCAGTATTTT.

This clonotype was recorded a few times. The chain links TRBV5-1 to TRBJ1-6; possible D gene TRBD1, 6 bases. Between the trimmed V and J ends, which lost 0 bases and 10 bases, there was a span of 14 bases. The CDR3 has 15 residues. Per the germline V gene, CDR1 is SGHRS and CDR2 is YFSETQ. The CDR3 loop is CASSLAAAGESPLHF. In DNA form, the CDR3 reads TGCGCCAGCAGCTTGGCCGCGGCAGGGGAGTCACCCCTCCACTTT.

The sample holds a few counts of this clonotype. This chain links TRBV28 with TRBJ2-5, with D maybe TRBD2 (5 bases). Trimming cost V 4 bases and J 0 bases, with 12 bases left between them. This CDR3 is built from 15 residues. CDR1 and CDR2 (germline): MDHEN, SYDVKM. CDR3 DNA sequence: TGTGCCAGCAGTTCCCCAGGACTGCACCAAGAGACCCAGTACTTC. Translating gives CASSSPGLHQETQYF.